This T cell receptor (beta chain) was recovered during a study of a mutant IDH1 vaccine in newly diagnosed glioma. The V segment lost 3 bases and the J segment 2 bases; nucleotides outside the gene matches: 1. The CDR3 has 15 residues. Germline V lookup: CDR1 SGHDT, CDR2 YYEEEE. Some clones are missing from TCRdb's copy, which holds only in-frame ones; the method was immunoSEQ multiplex PCR. The sample carries approximately 50,000 clones, roughly 72% recorded once. As concerns this clone: What it binds is unknown. In the same sample, other DNA sequences code for this CDR3.

Stated time point: week 47, end of study. Each dose delivered 300 ug of mutant IDH1 20-mer peptide subcutaneously with imiquimod. This TCR was sampled from a woman aged 35 to 49 with glioma. Some clones in this sample may be carry-over from other donors' samples. V gene TRBV5-6 combines with J gene TRBJ1-4, with 10 bases identical to TRBD1. Sequences were derived from PBMCs, sampled from a glioma patient whose treatment included an IDH1 peptide vaccine. The CDR3 nucleotides are TGTGCCAGCAGCTGGGGACAGGGGACTAATGAAAAACTGTTTTTT. This encodes CASSWGQGTNEKLFF.